The clone carrying this TCR beta chain occurred a few times. Its antigen is undetermined. J was trimmed by 7 bases and V by 0 bases; bases with no gene match: 16. Germline V lookup: CDR1 LGHNA, CDR2 YSLEER. CDR3 length: 18 residues. The data originate from a study of blood T cells in healthy people across ages. A second PCR, run for roughly 6 to 11 cycles, used a sample-barcoded 5' primer plus a J-beta primer mix. MiXCR was run by TCRdb on the 5' RACE reads, yielding one entry per CDR3 protein. The repertoire has hundreds of thousands of distinct CDR3 sequences, 24% of them found once; the top ten carry less than 9%. Findings of the study overall: Researchers said unsorted PBMCs prevented a conclusive naive versus antigen-experienced comparison.

This sample was also put to use in a study of T cells of mothers and their children. Turning to that study: Each child contributed approximately 3 million TCR beta CDR3 reads, while each mother contributed over 8 million. Related mother-child pairs showed slightly higher but non-significant overlap than unrelated pairs.

The TCR was taken from a boy between 10 and 17 years old in good health. Sequenced: blood. The gene calls are TRBV4-3 and TRBJ2-5, with TRBD2 matching 8 bases. The DNA for the CDR3 is TGCGCCAGCAGCCAAGATTATTCGGCGGGACTAGGTCGGAGGACCCAGTACTTC. This gives the protein CASSQDYSAGLGRRTQYF.